The sequence of this T cell receptor (beta chain) was determined in a study of blood T cell repertoires in COVID-19. For the study at large: Some COVID-19 samples were acute and others convalescent; all came from the United States, Italy and Spain. PBMCs, B-cell-depleted T cells, or T cells were the source of the cDNA or gDNA that made up the material.

The CDR3 has 12 residues. The germline V gene has CDR1 SNHLY and CDR2 FYNNEI. With 7 bases removed from V and 9 bases from J, the gap between germline ends came to 13 bases. In the original workflow: Using reference gene primer amplification, nucleated cell counts were estimated. Assay: immunoSEQ multiplex PCR; the TCRdb copy retains only in-frame clones and omits some. V, J and clone size reflect that table, while D and trimming were determined from the DNA. The data show some 41,000 clones, around 81% seen once. This chain links TRBV2 with TRBJ2-1; D is undetermined. This TCR came from a man between 40 and 49 years old with active or convalescent COVID-19. Sequencing input: peripheral blood. The CDR3 protein is CASTLPRSEQFF. The CDR3, as DNA: TGTGCCAGCACCCTCCCTAGGAGTGAGCAGTTCTTC.